The rows below give T cell receptor beta chains drawn from one sample of a study of T-cell reconstitution after alpha-beta-depleted transplantation in children. TCRdb itself ran the PCR reads through MiXCR, one entry per CDR3 protein. The sample lists tens of thousands of distinct CDR3 sequences, 5.5% to 8% occurring once. This material consisted of peripheral blood, taken 60 days after TCRalphabeta/CD19-depleted stem cell transplant. Receptors were obtained from a child less than two years old who had a stem cell transplant for acute myeloid leukemia, so the T cells may come from the graft donor. The CDR3 runs from the conserved cysteine through the conserved F or W. The D gene is left open where the match is weak. A clone size is listed for some rows: how often the clone was seen (once, few, many), or a class if it is expanded.

cdr3_length d_call j_call clone_size v_call cdr3_nt cdr3_aa
17 . TRBJ1-1 many TRBV4-3 TGCGCCAGCAGCCAAGATCCCCTTGGCATTGAGAACACTGAAGCTTTCTTT CASSQDPLGIENTEAFF
13 . TRBJ1-2 . TRBV4-3 TGCGCCAGCAGCCAAGCCCGACTCTATGGCTACACCTTC CASSQARLYGYTF
13 . TRBJ2-7 many TRBV28 TGTGCCAGCACCCCGGGGCTCTCCTACGAGCAGTACTTC CASTPGLSYEQYF
13 . TRBJ2-1 many TRBV9 TGTGCCAGCAGCGCTCGGAGGCGGCAGGAGCAGTTCTTC CASSARRRQEQFF
16 TRBD2 TRBJ2-7 many TRBV7-2 TGTGCCAGCAGCCCGCACATGAGGACTAGCTTTGGCGAGCAGTACTTC CASSPHMRTSFGEQYF
12 . TRBJ2-7 many TRBV6-2/TRBV6-3 TGTGCCAGCAGGGGAGCCTCCTACGAGCAGTACTTC CASRGASYEQYF
12 . TRBJ2-2 many TRBV5-1 TGCGCCAGCAGCCTGGGACTTAGTGGGCTGTTTTTT CASSLGLSGLFF
16 TRBD2 TRBJ2-1 many TRBV28 TGTGCCAGCAGGATGGGACTAGCGGGGGTCTACAATGAGCAGTTCTTC CASRMGLAGVYNEQFF
16 . TRBJ1-5 many TRBV2 TGTGCCAGCAGCAGCTTCGACGCGGCTGGGGATCAGCCCCAGCATTTT CASSSFDAAGDQPQHF
11 . TRBJ2-7 many TRBV27 TGTGCCAGCAGTTGGGGGGAGGAGCAGTACTTC CASSWGEEQYF
12 . TRBJ2-7 many TRBV25-1 TGTGCCAGCAGCAGAGACAGCTACGAGCAGTACTTC CASSRDSYEQYF
14 . TRBJ2-7 many TRBV24-1 TGTGCCACCAGTGACCCTGACAGATCCTACGAGCAGTACTTC CATSDPDRSYEQYF
15 TRBD1 TRBJ2-4 many TRBV7-2 TGTGCCAGCAGCTTACGACAGGGGGCAGGGGACATTCAGTACTTC CASSLRQGAGDIQYF
16 TRBD2 TRBJ2-3 many TRBV29-1 TGCAGCGTTGCCTCCGCTCGGGGGGGCCCTACAGATACGCAGTATTTT CSVASARGGPTDTQYF
11 . TRBJ1-5 many TRBV20-1 TGCAGTGCTAGGGGGGACAAAGCCCAGCATTTT CSARGDKAQHF
12 . TRBJ2-2 . TRBV27 TGTGCCGCCTCAGGGTTATCGGGGGAGCTGTTTTTT CAASGLSGELFF
13 . TRBJ1-1 many TRBV6-5 TGTGCCAGCAGTTACCCCGGGGTTACTGAAGCTTTCTTT CASSYPGVTEAFF
14 . TRBJ2-3 many TRBV9 TGTGCCAGCAGCGTAGCGGGGGGCCGGGATACGCAGTATTTT CASSVAGGRDTQYF
15 . TRBJ2-2 many TRBV28 TGTGCCAGCAGTCCGGCAGGGATCGCCACCGGGGAGCTGTTTTTT CASSPAGIATGELFF
11 . TRBJ2-1 many TRBV7-9 TGTGCCAGCAGCTTTAACAATGAGCAGTTCTTC CASSFNNEQFF
13 . TRBJ2-5 few TRBV28 TGTGCCATCAAAGGGGGGATCCGGGTGACCCAGTACTTC CAIKGGIRVTQYF
17 TRBD1 TRBJ2-7 many TRBV5-1 TGCGCCAGCAGCCTATCGGGACAGGGGATTAGATACTACGAGCAGTACTTC CASSLSGQGIRYYEQYF
16 TRBD2 TRBJ2-1 many TRBV5-6 TGTGCCAGCAGCTCCAGACTAGCGGGGTTATACAATGAGCAGTTCTTC CASSSRLAGLYNEQFF
13 . TRBJ1-1 many TRBV7-8 TGTGCCAGCAGCTTAGGAATAGGGGAGGGAGCTTTCTTT CASSLGIGEGAFF
12 . TRBJ2-7 many TRBV2 TGTGCCAGCAGTGGGGACTTCAACGAGCAGTACTTC CASSGDFNEQYF
17 . TRBJ2-7 many TRBV12-3/TRBV12-4 TGTGCCAGCAGTTTAGGGAGGGGGGACCGCTGGAACTACGAGCAGTACTTC CASSLGRGDRWNYEQYF
14 . TRBJ2-3 . TRBV2 TGTGCCCTCTGTTCTAGCGCACCCACAGATACGCAGTATTTT CALCSSAPTDTQYF
16 . TRBJ1-1 many TRBV11-2 TGTGCCAGCAGCCCGGGACCGACCTTGGTGAACACTGAAGCTTTCTTT CASSPGPTLVNTEAFF
13 . TRBJ2-2 few TRBV25-1 TGTGCCAGCATGACTCCGAACACCGGGGAGCTGTTTTTT CASMTPNTGELFF
15 . TRBJ2-1 many TRBV5-1 TGCGCCAGCAGCTTGGTAGCACCTTCGGCCATTGAGCAGTTCTTC CASSLVAPSAIEQFF
14 TRBD2 TRBJ2-1 many TRBV27 TGTGCCAGCAGTTCAGCGGGATCCTACAATGAGCAGTTCTTC CASSSAGSYNEQFF
13 . TRBJ2-3 many TRBV7-7 TGTGCCAGCAGCTTAGAGAGGAGTTATACGCAGTATTTT CASSLERSYTQYF
12 TRBD1 TRBJ1-1 many TRBV12-3/TRBV12-4 TGTGCCAGCAGTTTATGGGGGACAGGAGCTTTCTTT CASSLWGTGAFF
13 . TRBJ2-5 many TRBV7-9 TGTGCCAGCAGGGGAGGGGGCGAAGAGACCCAGTACTTC CASRGGGEETQYF
16 TRBD2 TRBJ2-7 many TRBV4-3 TGCGCCAGCAGCCCGGGACTAAGGCGGATCTCCTACGAGCAGTACTTC CASSPGLRRISYEQYF
12 . TRBJ2-1 . TRBV4-3 TGCGCCAGCAGCCAAACCAGGAATGAGCAGTTCTTC CASSQTRNEQFF
16 . TRBJ2-7 many TRBV5-6 TGTGCCAGCAGCTCCTTACCTGGACGTCCCAGATACGAGCAGTACTTC CASSSLPGRPRYEQYF